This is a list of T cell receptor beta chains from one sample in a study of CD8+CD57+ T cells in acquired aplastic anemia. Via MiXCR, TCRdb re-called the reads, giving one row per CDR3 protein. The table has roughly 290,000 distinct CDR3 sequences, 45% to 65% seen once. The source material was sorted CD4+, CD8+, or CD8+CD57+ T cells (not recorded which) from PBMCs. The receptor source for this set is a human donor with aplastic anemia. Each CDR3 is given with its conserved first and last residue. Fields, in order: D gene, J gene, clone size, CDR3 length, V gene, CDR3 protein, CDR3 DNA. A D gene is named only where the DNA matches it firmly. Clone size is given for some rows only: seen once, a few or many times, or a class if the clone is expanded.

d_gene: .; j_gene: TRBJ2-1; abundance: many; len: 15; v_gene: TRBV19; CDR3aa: CASSIAVGSYNEQFF; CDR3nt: TGTGCCAGTAGTATAGCAGTGGGCTCCTACAATGAGCAGTTCTTC
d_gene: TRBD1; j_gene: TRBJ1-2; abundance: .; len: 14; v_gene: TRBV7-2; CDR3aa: CASGSGLDRDGYTF; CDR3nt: TGTGCCAGCGGCTCGGGGTTGGACAGGGATGGCTACACCTTC
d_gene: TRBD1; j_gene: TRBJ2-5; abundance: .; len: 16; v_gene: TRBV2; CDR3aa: CASSEGGQGAGETQYF; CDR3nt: TGTGCCAGCAGTGAAGGGGGACAGGGGGCCGGGGAGACCCAGTACTTC
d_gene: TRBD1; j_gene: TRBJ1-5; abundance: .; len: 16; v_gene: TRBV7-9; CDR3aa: CASSLGDRGFSQPQHF; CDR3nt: TGTGCCAGCAGCTTAGGGGACAGGGGGTTCTCACAGCCCCAGCATTTT
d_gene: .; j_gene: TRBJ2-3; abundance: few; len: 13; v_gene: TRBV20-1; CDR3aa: CSAILAGTDTQYF; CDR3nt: TGCAGTGCTATATTGGCGGGAACAGATACGCAGTATTTT
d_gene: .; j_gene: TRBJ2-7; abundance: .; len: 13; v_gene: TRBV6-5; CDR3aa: CASSWGSFYEQYF; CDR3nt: TGTGCCAGCAGCTGGGGGAGCTTCTACGAGCAGTACTTC
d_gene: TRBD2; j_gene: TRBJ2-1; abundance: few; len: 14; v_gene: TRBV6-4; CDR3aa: CAIREYDGGAEQFF; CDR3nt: TGTGCCATCAGGGAATACGACGGGGGGGCTGAGCAGTTCTTC
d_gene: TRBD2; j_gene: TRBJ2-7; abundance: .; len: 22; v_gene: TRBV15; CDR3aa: CATSRPIEPDRRTSGGTYEQYF; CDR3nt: TGTGCCACCAGCCGTCCAATAGAGCCAGACAGGAGGACTAGCGGGGGGACCTACGAGCAGTACTTC
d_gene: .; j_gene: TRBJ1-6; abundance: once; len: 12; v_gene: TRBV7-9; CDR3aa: CASSSHSSPLHF; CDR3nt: TGTGCCAGCAGCTCACACTCATCACCCCTCCACTTT
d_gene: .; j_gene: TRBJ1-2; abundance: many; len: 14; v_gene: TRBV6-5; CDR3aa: CASSKSGGGYGYTF; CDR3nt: TGTGCCAGCAGCAAATCCGGGGGGGGTTATGGCTACACCTTC
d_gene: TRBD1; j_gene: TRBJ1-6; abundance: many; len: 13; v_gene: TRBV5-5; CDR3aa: CASSLVDREPLHF; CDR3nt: TGTGCCAGCAGCTTGGTAGACAGGGAACCCCTCCACTTT
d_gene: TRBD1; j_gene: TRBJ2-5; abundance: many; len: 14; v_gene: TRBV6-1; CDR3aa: CASRDPRGRETQYF; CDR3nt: TGTGCCAGCAGGGACCCTAGGGGGCGGGAGACCCAGTACTTC
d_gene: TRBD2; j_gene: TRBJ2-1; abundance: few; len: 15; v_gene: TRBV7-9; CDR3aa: CASSYLAGLVNEQFF; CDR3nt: TGTGCCAGCAGCTATTTAGCGGGACTTGTCAATGAGCAGTTCTTC
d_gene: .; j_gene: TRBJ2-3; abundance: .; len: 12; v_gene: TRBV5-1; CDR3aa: CASSYPQDTQYF; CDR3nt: TGCGCCAGCAGCTACCCGCAAGATACGCAGTATTTT
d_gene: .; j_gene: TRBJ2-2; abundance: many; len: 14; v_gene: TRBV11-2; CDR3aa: CASSLGLNTGELFF; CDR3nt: TGTGCCAGCAGCTTAGGGCTGAACACCGGGGAGCTGTTTTTT
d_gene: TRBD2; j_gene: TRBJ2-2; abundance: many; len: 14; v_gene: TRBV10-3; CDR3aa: CAISGLAGSGELFF; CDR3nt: TGTGCCATCAGTGGACTAGCGGGGTCCGGGGAGCTGTTTTTT
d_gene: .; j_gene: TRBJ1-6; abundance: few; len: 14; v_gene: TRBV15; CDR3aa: CATSPSGDNSPLHF; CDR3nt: TGTGCCACCAGCCCGTCGGGGGACAATTCACCCCTCCACTTT
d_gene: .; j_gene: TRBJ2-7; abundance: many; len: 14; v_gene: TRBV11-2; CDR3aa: CASSPIGGLGEQYF; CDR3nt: TGTGCCAGCAGCCCCATAGGGGGGCTGGGAGAGCAGTACTTC
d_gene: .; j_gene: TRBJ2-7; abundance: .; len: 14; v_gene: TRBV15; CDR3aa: CATSLTGQVYEQYF; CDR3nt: TGTGCCACCAGCCTTACGGGGCAGGTGTACGAGCAGTACTTC
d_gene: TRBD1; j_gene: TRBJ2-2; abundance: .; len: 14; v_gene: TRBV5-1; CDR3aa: CASSEDRGGGELFF; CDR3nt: TGCGCCAGCAGCGAGGACAGGGGTGGCGGGGAGCTGTTTTTT